This T cell receptor beta chain emerged from a study of Tregs in tolerant kidney transplant recipients (dated by TCRdb to the late 2010s). Regarding the study in general: Before combined kidney and bone marrow transplantation, this study identified donor-specific regulatory T cells using TCRbeta sequencing and then followed those same cells after transplant. TCRbeta repertoire sequencing was used in 3 healthy controls to compare several methods for expanding Tregs specific for an allogeneic donor. Paper-wide results and their limitations: Because only a small number of patients were included, the study had limitations, and the results will need to be validated in larger populations as well as under other immunosuppression protocols. Biological reproducibility was not directly assessed, although technical replication error appeared to be minimal. Expanding Tregs with activated donor B cells appeared to identify the most biologically relevant and donor-specific TCRbeta repertoire.

Unstimulated Tregs (CD4+CD25+CD127-), CD4+ non-Tregs (CD4+CD25-), CD4 and CD8 cells were FACS-sorted from thawed PBMCs. Prior to Treg sorting, thawed PBMCs were rested overnight at 37 degrees C with approximately 180 IU/ml IL-2. Blood from healthy controls was obtained either from healthy volunteers or as purchased buffy coats. Healthy control blood was separated into PBMCs by Ficoll density gradient and cryopreserved, and patient PBMCs were collected both before and after transplant. A note on this clone: Its recognized antigen is unknown. No much larger clone exists at a distance of one base, and base qualities are not known.

V ends up 0 bases short and J 7 bases short, with an unmatched junction base count of 2. The germline V gene supplies CDR1 SGHDT and CDR2 YYEEEE. Its CDR3 holds 15 amino acids, cysteine through phenylalanine. The retained sequence is limited to the CDR3, 45 bases, with the frame set at the first base. For TCRbeta CDR3 sequencing, genomic DNA from the sorted cells was extracted using the QIAGEN DNeasy Blood and Tissue Kit. Through immunoSEQ, high-throughput TCRbeta CDR3 sequencing was done commercially, including PCR amplification with internal controls and bias correction. The study's processing was this. A unique productive TCRbeta sequence was defined by the CDR3 nucleotide sequence when primers matched, and otherwise by the CDR3 amino acid sequence together with the Vbeta and Jbeta genes. To correct sorting error, sequences shared between sorted populations at a frequency ratio of 2:1 or less were removed; the rest were assigned to the higher population. Donor-reactive sequences were defined as at least 5-fold expanded in CFSE-low cells versus unstimulated cells, with frequency of at least 0.01% in CFSE-low cells. Repertoire divergence was quantified by Jensen-Shannon divergence calculated from the top 100 TCRbeta sequences ranked by frequency. For any sample with multiple sequencing runs, sorting error was corrected in each run separately before the runs were pooled. Not all clones reach the TCRdb copy of this immuneACCESS table, which keeps in-frame sequences only. Checked studies attribute under half of the gap to unresolved V genes and leave the rest unexplained. V and J calls and clone size are as listed in that table; D and trimming were resolved from the DNA. The sample data list around 43,000 clones, and about 90% of these were observed just once. The ten largest make up about 0.7% of the sample.

This TCR derives from a human donor in good health. Sequences were obtained from Tregs from blood. The rearrangement joined TRBV5-6 to TRBJ1-4; 11 middle bases align to TRBD1. The nucleotides read TGTGCCAGCAGCTTGGTGGGGACAGGGGGTGAAAAACTGTTTTTT. Translated, this is CASSLVGTGGEKLFF.